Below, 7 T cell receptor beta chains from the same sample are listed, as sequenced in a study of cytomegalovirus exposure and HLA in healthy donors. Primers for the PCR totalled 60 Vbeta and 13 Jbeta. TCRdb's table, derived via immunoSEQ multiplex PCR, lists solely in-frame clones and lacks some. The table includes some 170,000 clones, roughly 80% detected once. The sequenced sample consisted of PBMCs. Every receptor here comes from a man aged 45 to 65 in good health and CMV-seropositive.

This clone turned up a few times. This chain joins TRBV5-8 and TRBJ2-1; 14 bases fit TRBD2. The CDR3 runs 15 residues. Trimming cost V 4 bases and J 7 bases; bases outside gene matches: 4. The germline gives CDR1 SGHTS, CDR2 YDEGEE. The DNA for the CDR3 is TGTGCCAGCAGCCGGACTAGCGGGAGGAAGAATGAGCAGTTCTTC. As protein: CASSRTSGRKNEQFF. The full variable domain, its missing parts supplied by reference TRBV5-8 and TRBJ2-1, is EAGVTQSPTHLIKTRGQQATLRCSPISGHTSVYWYQQALGLGLQFLLWYDEGEERNRGNFPPRFSGRQFPNYSSELNVNALELEDSALYLCASSRTSGRKNEQFFGPGTRLTVL.

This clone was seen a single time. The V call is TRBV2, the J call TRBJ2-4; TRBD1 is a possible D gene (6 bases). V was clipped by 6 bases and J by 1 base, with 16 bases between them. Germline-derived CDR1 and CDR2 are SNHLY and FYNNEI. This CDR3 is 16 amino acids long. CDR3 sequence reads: CASRDGRGPAKNIQYF. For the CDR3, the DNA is TGTGCCAGCAGAGACGGCAGGGGCCCGGCCAAAAACATTCAGTACTTC. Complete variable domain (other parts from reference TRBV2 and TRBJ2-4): EPEVTQTPSHQVTQMGQEVILRCVPISNHLYFYWYRQILGQKVEFLVSFYNNEISEKSEIFDDQFSVERPDGSNFTLKIRSTKLEDSAMYFCASRDGRGPAKNIQYFGAGTRLSVL.

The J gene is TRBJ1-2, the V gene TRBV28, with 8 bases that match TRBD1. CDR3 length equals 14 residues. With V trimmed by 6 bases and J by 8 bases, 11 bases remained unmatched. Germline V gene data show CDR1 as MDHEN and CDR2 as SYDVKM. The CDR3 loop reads CASSHGQGAFGYTF. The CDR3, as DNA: TGTGCCAGCAGCCATGGACAGGGTGCATTCGGCTACACCTTC.

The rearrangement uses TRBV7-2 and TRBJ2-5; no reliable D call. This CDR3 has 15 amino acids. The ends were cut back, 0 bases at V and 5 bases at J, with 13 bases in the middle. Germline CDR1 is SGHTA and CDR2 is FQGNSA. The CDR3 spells CASSLALGRPETQYF. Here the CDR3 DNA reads TGTGCCAGCAGCTTAGCGCTGGGCAGGCCCGAGACCCAGTACTTC.

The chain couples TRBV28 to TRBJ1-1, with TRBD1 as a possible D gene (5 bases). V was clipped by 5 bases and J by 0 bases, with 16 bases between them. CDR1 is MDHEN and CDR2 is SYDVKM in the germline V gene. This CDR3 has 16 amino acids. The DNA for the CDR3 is TGTGCCAGCAGTCGCTCCGGGGGAGTGTTGAACACTGAAGCTTTCTTT. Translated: CASSRSGGVLNTEAFF.

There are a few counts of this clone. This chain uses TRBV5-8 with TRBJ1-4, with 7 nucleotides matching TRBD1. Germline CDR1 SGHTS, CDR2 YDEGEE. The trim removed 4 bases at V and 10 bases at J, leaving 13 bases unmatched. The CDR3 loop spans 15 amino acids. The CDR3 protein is CASSPRQGNLGKLFF. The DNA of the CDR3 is TGTGCCAGCAGCCCTCGACAGGGAAATTTAGGAAAACTGTTTTTT.

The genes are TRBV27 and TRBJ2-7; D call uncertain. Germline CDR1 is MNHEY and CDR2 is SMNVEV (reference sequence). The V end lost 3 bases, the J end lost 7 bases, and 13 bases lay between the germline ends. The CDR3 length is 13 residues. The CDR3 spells CASSLRRGWEQYF. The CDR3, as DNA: TGTGCCAGCAGTTTGCGGCGTGGGTGGGAGCAGTACTTC.